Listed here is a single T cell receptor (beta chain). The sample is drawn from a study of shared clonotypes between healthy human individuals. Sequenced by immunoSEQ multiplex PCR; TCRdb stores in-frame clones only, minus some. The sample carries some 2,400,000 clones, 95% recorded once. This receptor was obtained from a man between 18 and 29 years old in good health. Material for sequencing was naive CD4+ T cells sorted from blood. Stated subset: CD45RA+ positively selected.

The DNA for the CDR3 is TGTGCCAGCAGTTTAACCACAGACAGGGTTACCTACGAGCAGTACTTC. As protein: CASSLTTDRVTYEQYF. The chain couples TRBV28 to TRBJ2-7; 7 bases are shared with TRBD1. CDR3 length: 16 amino acids. Germline values: CDR1 MDHEN, CDR2 SYDVKM. Trimming at V came to 2 bases and at J to 2 bases, leaving 9 bases not matched to a gene.